Listed below are T cell receptor beta chains from one sample, sequenced in a study of T-cell memory formation after mild COVID-19. TCRdb used MiXCR to reprocess the 5' RACE reads, holding one entry per CDR3 protein. This table holds roughly 140,000 distinct CDR3 sequences, around 15% found once. The material sequenced was PBMCs or a T cell subset sorted from them (not recorded which). These receptors all stem from an adult woman who had mild COVID-19 (a few samples of this study predate the infection). Cell type and time point are not known. The CDR3 runs from the conserved cysteine through the conserved F or W. D genes are given only for firm matches. Size tells how often a clone was seen (once, few, many) or the class of an expanded clone, and some rows leave it out.

D: -; size: -; J: TRBJ2-1; V: TRBV29-1; CDR3: CSVEESRISSYNEQFF; DNA: TGCAGCGTTGAAGAGTCCAGGATCAGCTCCTACAATGAGCAGTTCTTC
D: -; size: few; J: TRBJ2-7; V: TRBV4-1; CDR3: CASSPRGGDYEQYF; DNA: TGCGCCAGCAGCCCTAGGGGGGGAGACTACGAGCAGTACTTC
D: -; size: -; J: TRBJ2-2; V: TRBV7-3; CDR3: CASSLTGRGTGELFF; DNA: TGTGCCAGCAGCCTTACGGGGCGCGGCACCGGGGAGCTGTTTTTT
D: -; size: few; J: TRBJ1-1; V: TRBV30; CDR3: CAWSDPNLVTEAFF; DNA: TGTGCCTGGAGTGATCCTAACCTGGTAACTGAAGCTTTCTTT
D: TRBD1; size: few; J: TRBJ2-7; V: TRBV29-1; CDR3: CSAWTGYEQYF; DNA: TGCAGCGCGTGGACAGGCTACGAGCAGTACTTC
D: -; size: -; J: TRBJ2-3; V: TRBV5-1; CDR3: CASSFDTGRDTQYF; DNA: TGCGCCAGCAGCTTCGACACAGGGAGAGATACGCAGTATTTT
D: TRBD1; size: -; J: TRBJ2-2; V: TRBV5-1; CDR3: CASKWDSTTGELFF; DNA: TGCGCCAGCAAATGGGACAGTACGACCGGGGAGCTGTTTTTT
D: TRBD1; size: few; J: TRBJ2-7; V: TRBV7-9; CDR3: CAAVRDSYSDKGIEQYF; DNA: TGTGCCGCGGTCCGGGACAGTTACAGCGACAAGGGTATCGAGCAGTACTTC
D: -; size: -; J: TRBJ2-1; V: TRBV12-3/TRBV12-4; CDR3: CASSLLQTYNEQFF; DNA: TGTGCCAGCAGTTTGCTACAGACCTACAATGAGCAGTTCTTC
D: -; size: few; J: TRBJ1-1; V: TRBV6-5; CDR3: CASTYFPVGGPGVNTEAFF; DNA: TGTGCCAGCACTTACTTCCCGGTTGGGGGACCCGGGGTGAACACTGAAGCTTTCTTT
D: -; size: few; J: TRBJ2-5; V: TRBV5-1; CDR3: CASSLESGVFGETQYF; DNA: TGCGCCAGCAGCTTGGAGTCAGGGGTTTTCGGGGAGACCCAGTACTTC
D: TRBD2; size: few; J: TRBJ2-3; V: TRBV7-9; CDR3: CASSSVAAGADTQYF; DNA: TGTGCCAGCAGCTCAGTTGCAGCGGGAGCAGATACGCAGTATTTT
D: -; size: few; J: TRBJ2-1; V: TRBV4-3; CDR3: CASSPGLRYNEQFF; DNA: TGCGCCAGCAGCCCCGGACTCCGCTACAATGAGCAGTTCTTC
D: -; size: -; J: TRBJ1-3; V: TRBV5-1; CDR3: CASSLVGLRDSGNTIYF; DNA: TGCGCCAGCAGCTTGGTAGGGCTTAGGGACTCTGGAAACACCATATATTTT
D: -; size: few; J: TRBJ2-7; V: TRBV27; CDR3: CASSELGIYEQYF; DNA: TGTGCCAGCAGTGAACTTGGGATCTACGAGCAGTACTTC
D: -; size: few; J: TRBJ2-1; V: TRBV5-1; CDR3: CASSLYLQGSKIGEQFF; DNA: TGCGCCAGCAGCTTGTACCTACAGGGTTCGAAGATTGGTGAGCAGTTCTTC
D: TRBD1; size: few; J: TRBJ2-1; V: TRBV9; CDR3: CASSDRTGVYNEQFF; DNA: TGTGCCAGCAGCGATAGGACAGGGGTTTACAATGAGCAGTTCTTC
D: TRBD2; size: few; J: TRBJ2-5; V: TRBV5-4; CDR3: CASSYRGTSVETQYF; DNA: TGTGCCAGCAGCTATCGGGGGACTAGCGTTGAGACCCAGTACTTC
D: -; size: few; J: TRBJ2-5; V: TRBV5-1; CDR3: CASSFYGELETQYF; DNA: TGCGCCAGCAGCTTTTACGGGGAGCTGGAGACCCAGTACTTC
D: -; size: few; J: TRBJ2-7; V: TRBV7-6; CDR3: CASSNFRDPEQYF; DNA: TGTGCCAGCAGTAACTTCCGGGACCCCGAGCAGTACTTC
D: -; size: few; J: TRBJ2-4; V: TRBV12-3/TRBV12-4; CDR3: CASSNGGGNIQYF; DNA: TGTGCCAGCAGTAACGGGGGCGGAAACATTCAGTACTTC
D: TRBD1; size: -; J: TRBJ2-7; V: TRBV7-3; CDR3: CASRFEGQKNYEQYF; DNA: TGTGCCAGCAGGTTCGAGGGACAGAAAAACTACGAGCAGTACTTC
D: -; size: -; J: TRBJ2-2; V: TRBV29-1; CDR3: CSVEDGGGSAGELFF; DNA: TGCAGCGTTGAAGACGGTGGGGGGTCTGCCGGGGAGCTGTTTTTT
D: TRBD2; size: many; J: TRBJ2-7; V: TRBV27; CDR3: CASSSVHLAASYEQYF; DNA: TGTGCCAGCAGTTCCGTCCACCTAGCGGCTTCCTACGAGCAGTACTTC
D: -; size: few; J: TRBJ2-7; V: TRBV7-9; CDR3: CASSLQNMRRYF; DNA: TGTGCCAGCAGCCTGCAGAACATGAGAAGGTACTTC
D: -; size: -; J: TRBJ2-7; V: TRBV30; CDR3: CAWRDRTYYEQYF; DNA: TGTGCCTGGAGAGACAGGACCTACTACGAGCAGTACTTC
D: TRBD1; size: few; J: TRBJ1-5; V: TRBV6-5; CDR3: CASSPLRDRANQPQHF; DNA: TGTGCCAGCAGCCCCCTCCGTGACAGGGCAAATCAGCCCCAGCATTTT